The 17 T cell receptor beta chains below were found in one sample sequenced in a study of vaccination and CD4 T cells after COVID-19. The sample's treatment: roughly ten-day PBMC culture with coronavirus spike peptide pools or control peptides (ViraFEST assay). CD4+ T cells that came from the unexposed donor were collected before the COVID-19 pandemic (2011-2018). The antigens for these receptors are not known. The Oncomine TCR Beta short-read assay was applied to DNA of cultured CD4+ T cells. TCRdb itself ran the PCR reads through MiXCR, one entry per CDR3 protein. The sample consists of approximately 7,500 distinct CDR3 sequences, roughly a third of them appearing once. Material for sequencing was CD4+ T cells from blood, cultured in vitro. These receptors all stem from a human donor in good health.

The chain is built from TRBV5-1 and TRBJ2-1, with 8 bases identical to TRBD2. The CDR3 runs 15 residues. CDR1 and CDR2 (germline): SGHRS, YFSETQ. The junction had 14 bases not matched to a gene; V was cut back by 7 bases and J by 8 bases. The CDR3 reads CASSSGTRRQDEQFF. Here the CDR3 DNA reads TGCGCCAGCTCCTCCGGGACTAGGCGACAGGATGAGCAGTTCTTC.

This clonotype occurred a few times. V is TRBV11-2 and J is TRBJ2-7, with 7 bases matching TRBD1. This CDR3 is built from 13 residues. After removal of 7 bases from V and 2 bases from J, the junction contained 5 bases not matched to a gene. In germline, CDR1 is SGHAT, CDR2 FQNNGV. The CDR3 spells CASTIRGTYEQYF. The CDR3 DNA sequence: TGTGCCAGCACCATCAGGGGGACCTACGAGCAGTACTTC.

This clonotype was observed a handful of times. This rearrangement joins TRBV6-1 to TRBJ2-4; D not certain. Germline CDR1 MNHNS, CDR2 SASEGT. There are 13 residues in the CDR3. V was pared by 4 bases and J by 6 bases, with 10 bases between. As DNA, the CDR3 is TGTGCCAGCAGTGCTCCCACTGTAAACATTCAGTACTTC. Translating it yields CASSAPTVNIQYF.

This rearrangement joins TRBV20-1 to TRBJ1-1; 9 positions agree with TRBD1. CDR1 DFQATT and CDR2 SNEGSKA come from the germline V gene (reference sequence). V was clipped by 5 bases and J by 5 bases; unmatched bases: 3. This CDR3 has 12 amino acids. The CDR3 here is CSAEQGATEAFF. The CDR3 region has the DNA TGCAGTGCTGAACAGGGGGCGACTGAAGCTTTCTTT.

The chain employs TRBV7-9 and TRBJ1-1; D is perhaps TRBD1 (5 bases). The germline gives CDR1 SEHNR, CDR2 FQNEAQ (reference sequence). Trimming removed 3 bases from V and 1 base from J, with 9 bases in between. The CDR3 has 14 amino acids. The CDR3 DNA is TGTGCCAGCAGCTTTCCGAGGGGGAACACTGAAGCTTTCTTT. This encodes CASSFPRGNTEAFF.

The chain carries TRBV20-1 and TRBJ2-7; D gene uncertain. There are 12 residues in the CDR3. Deletions cut 6 bases from V and 4 bases from J, with 13 bases between. The germline CDR1 and CDR2 sequences are DFQATT and SNEGSKA (reference sequence). The CDR3 DNA sequence: TGCAGTGCCCAGCTGCGGTTATACGAGCAGTACTTC. Amino acids: CSAQLRLYEQYF.

The gene calls are TRBV7-3 and TRBJ2-3; D may be TRBD2 (5 bases). In germline, CDR1 is SGHTA, CDR2 FQGTGA. The length of the CDR3 is 13 residues. V was cut by 2 bases and J by 4 bases, with 7 bases left in between. CDR3 DNA sequence: TGTGCCAGCAGCTTAGGGGAGCCAGATACGCAGTATTTT. It codes for CASSLGEPDTQYF.

This sequence joins TRBV5-1 and TRBJ1-1, with D unclear. Germline lookup yields CDR1 SGHRS and CDR2 YFSETQ. This CDR3 comprises 13 residues. The germline V and J ends were trimmed by 5 bases and 0 bases, with 8 bases remaining between them. CDR3 amino acids: CASRQNMNTEAFF. The CDR3 DNA sequence: TGCGCCAGCAGACAAAACATGAACACTGAAGCTTTCTTT.

This clonotype has more than one count but fewer than ten. The genes are TRBV15 and TRBJ2-6; no reliable D call. Germline lookup yields CDR1 LNHNV and CDR2 YYDKDF (reference sequence). The CDR3 is made up of 11 amino acids. The V end lost 0 bases, the J end lost 11 bases, and 2 bases lay between the germline ends. Here the CDR3 DNA reads TGTGCCACCAGCAGAGATCACGTCCTGACTTTC. Amino acid sequence: CATSRDHVLTF.

This clonotype turned up a few times. The V call is TRBV19, the J call TRBJ1-1; D is perhaps TRBD1 (6 bases). The CDR3 runs to 13 residues. The germline V and J ends were trimmed by 5 bases and 1 base, with 8 bases remaining between them. CDR1 is LNHDA, CDR2 SQIVND, per germline (reference sequence). CDR3 DNA sequence: TGTGCCAGTAGTGTACAGGGGAACACTGAAGCTTTCTTT. Encoded protein: CASSVQGNTEAFF.

This rearrangement joins TRBV5-1 to TRBJ1-2; maybe TRBD1 (5 bases). Germline CDR1 is SGHRS and CDR2 is YFSETQ. The CDR3 runs to 14 residues. The V end lost 4 bases, the J end lost 7 bases, and 17 bases lay between the germline ends. The CDR3 is CASSVMGPPGGYTF. The CDR3, as DNA: TGCGCCAGCAGCGTGATGGGGCCCCCGGGTGGCTACACCTTC.

This clonotype is medium-sized. The genes are TRBV7-2 and TRBJ1-2; 7 bases are a match to TRBD1. The CDR3 has 14 amino acids. CDR1 and CDR2 (germline): SGHTA, FQGNSA. The V segment lost 1 base and the J segment 13 bases; nucleotides outside the gene matches: 12. CDR3 sequence reads: CASSLEGGDRWSTF. The CDR3, as DNA: TGTGCCAGCAGCTTAGAAGGGGGGGACAGATGGAGCACCTTC. Full variable domain (missing parts from reference TRBV7-2 and TRBJ1-2): GAGVSQSPSNKVTEKGKDVELRCDPISGHTALYWYRQSLGQGLEFLIYFQGNSAPDKSGLPSDRFSAERTGGSVSTLTIQRTQQEDSAVYLCASSLEGGDRWSTFGSGTRLTVV.

This clonotype was detected a few times. The CDR3 reads CSARGTGTGNNYGYTF. The CDR3 DNA reads TGCAGTGCTAGAGGAACCGGGACAGGGAATAACTATGGCTACACCTTC. The chain carries TRBV20-1 and TRBJ1-2; 9 positions agree with TRBD1. CDR1 is DFQATT, CDR2 SNEGSKA, per germline (reference sequence). The CDR3 consists of 16 residues. J was trimmed by 1 base and V by 1 base; bases with no gene match: 7.

J is TRBJ1-2 and V is TRBV20-1; 9 bases line up with TRBD1. CDR3 length equals 15 residues. In germline, CDR1 is DFQATT, CDR2 SNEGSKA (reference sequence). Trimming took 4 bases from V and 4 from J; bases not matched to a gene: 10. The CDR3 DNA is TGCAGTGCTAACCGGGACAGGGCGTTAGGCTATGGCTACACCTTC. This encodes CSANRDRALGYGYTF.

This clonotype was seen a handful of times. The rearrangement links TRBV6-4 to TRBJ2-1; 9 bases line up with TRBD2. The CDR3 totals 15 residues. CDR1 is MRHNA and CDR2 is SNTAGT in the germline V gene. J gave up 6 bases and V 2 bases, and 5 bases lay outside the gene matches. Here the CDR3 reads CASSDRGGDTNEQFF. The CDR3 nucleotides read TGTGCCAGCAGTGACCGCGGGGGGGATACCAATGAGCAGTTCTTC.

This clonotype was detected only a few times. The chain carries TRBV6-1 and TRBJ1-2, with 7 bases identical to TRBD1. V shed 5 bases and J 5 bases; nucleotides not matched to a gene: 2. In germline, CDR1 is MNHNS, CDR2 SASEGT. The CDR3 sequence is 12 residues long. Here the CDR3 reads CASSPQGYGYTF. The CDR3 bases are TGTGCCAGCAGTCCACAGGGGTATGGCTACACCTTC.

V and J are TRBV7-8 and TRBJ1-1, with TRBD1 matching 8 bases. Trimming cost V 4 bases and J 4 bases; bases outside gene matches: 2. Germline CDR1 and CDR2: SGHVS and FQNEAQ. The CDR3 is 13 amino acids. The CDR3 spells CASSSQGGTEAFF. In nucleotides, the CDR3 is TGTGCCAGCAGCTCACAGGGGGGCACTGAAGCTTTCTTT.